This T cell receptor beta chain is from a study of neoadjuvant anti-PD-1 for oral cavity cancer. The time point: after neoadjuvant nivolumab, at surgical resection. Produced via immunoSEQ multiplex PCR; TCRdb's table is partial and in-frame only. The sample includes 15,000 or so clones, approximately 77% seen only once; the top ten take 2% to 2.5%. J was trimmed by 10 bases and V by 1 base; bases with no gene match: 7. The germline CDR1 and CDR2 sequences are SGDLS and YYNGEE. The CDR3 consists of 14 residues. This clone was seen a handful of times. The sequence was collected from a person aged 40 to 85 with oral cavity squamous cell carcinoma. The source material was PBMCs, sampled after nivolumab (anti-PD-1) treatment. The rearrangement links TRBV9 to TRBJ2-1; 8 bases are a match to TRBD2. This chain's CDR3 is CASSVPGLGSEQFF. Here the CDR3 DNA reads TGTGCCAGCAGCGTACCGGGACTAGGATCCGAGCAGTTCTTC.